This T cell receptor (beta chain) was recorded in a study of cytomegalovirus exposure and HLA in healthy donors. Study-level findings and limits: Later analysis identified a missense DCLRE1C variant that was linked to TCR beta V- and J-gene trimming. The study put 150 to 200 TCR beta chains on its list as cytomegalovirus-associated. An assumption of roughly uniform sequencing depth across donors underlay the presence/absence analyses. Most of the TCR beta V segments (in an earlier analysis) were productive either about 90% or about 30% of the time.

This clone showed up just once. The antigen is unknown. The CDR3 has 16 amino acids. V shed 6 bases and J 3 bases; nucleotides not matched to a gene: 11. Germline CDR1 is SGHVS and CDR2 is FQNEAQ. Amplification used 60 Vbeta primers and 13 Jbeta primers. Some clones are missing from TCRdb's copy, which holds only in-frame ones; the method was immunoSEQ multiplex PCR. The sample consists of 180,000 or so clones, 70% to 90% of them appearing once. The receptor was isolated from a woman in her 30s in good health and CMV-seronegative. The sample was PBMCs. The rearrangement uses TRBV7-8 and TRBJ1-1; TRBD1 agrees at 9 bases. The CDR3 spells CASSPRTGVEDTEAFF. The CDR3 coding sequence is TGTGCCAGCAGTCCACGGACAGGGGTTGAGGACACTGAAGCTTTCTTT.